Given below is one T cell receptor (beta chain) in context. Sequencing of TCR beta drew on CD8+ and CD4+ T cells from blood. In contrast to the negatively isolated CD8+ and CD4+ T cells, TEMRA cells were FACS-enriched. The data derive from a study of CD8 T cells in Susac syndrome. The RNA input was roughly 0.45 to 1 ug, and it was reverse transcribed with random hexamers. Coverage of TCR beta CDR3 amplification by immunoSEQ multiplex PCR extended to 54 Vbeta and 13 Jbeta. TCRdb analysed the immunoSEQ multiplex PCR reads with MiXCR anew, one entry per CDR3 protein. Among 160,000 or so distinct CDR3 sequences listed, around 95% were seen once. This CDR3 has 17 amino acids. Germline CDR1 SEHNR, CDR2 FQNEAQ (reference sequence). V was clipped by 5 bases and J by 4 bases; unmatched bases: 14.

The clonotype was recovered from a human donor with multiple sclerosis. Specimen: CD8+ T cells from PBMCs. The chain employs TRBV7-9 and TRBJ2-1, with 7 bases lining up with TRBD1. CDR3 region: CASSPPDRDRRYNEQFF. CDR3 coding DNA: TGTGCCAGCAGCCCACCTGACAGGGACCGGCGGTACAATGAGCAGTTCTTC.